These T cell receptor beta chains were read from a single sample in a study of blood T cell repertoires in COVID-19. Generated by immunoSEQ multiplex PCR, the TCRdb table keeps only in-frame clones and is missing some. The sample records approximately 250,000 clones, roughly 84% being singletons. Sequencing input: peripheral blood. Source of these receptors: a human donor in a cohort sampled during active COVID-19. Each CDR3 is given with its conserved first and last residue. A D gene is named only where the DNA matches it firmly. Clone size is stated in some rows and not others, as once, few, many or a class when expanded.

v_call	j_call	d_call	clone_size	cdr3_nt	cdr3_aa
TRBV24-1	TRBJ2-1	-	-	TGTGCCACCAGTGATTACCGGGAAGAGCAGTTCTTC	CATSDYREEQFF
TRBV10-2	TRBJ2-7	TRBD2	-	TGCGCCAGCAGTGAGGCGGGGACTAGCGGGACAACCTACTACGAGCAGTACTTC	CASSEAGTSGTTYYEQYF
TRBV5-6	TRBJ2-5	TRBD1	-	TGTGCCAGCCACACCACCTCAGGGGGCTTCGAGACCCAGTACTTC	CASHTTSGGFETQYF
TRBV5-6	TRBJ2-5	TRBD2	-	TGTGCCAGCCGAGGACTAGCGGGCAACCAAGAGACCCAGTACTTC	CASRGLAGNQETQYF
TRBV5-6	TRBJ2-3	-	-	TGTGCCAGCAGCGGCGGGACTCTTAGCACAGATACGCAGTATTTT	CASSGGTLSTDTQYF
TRBV5-1	TRBJ1-6	TRBD1	-	TGCGCCAGCAGCGCCCGGACAGGGGGAGGTTCACCCCTCCACTTT	CASSARTGGGSPLHF
TRBV7-3	TRBJ1-1	-	few	TGTGCCAGCAGCCGGTCAAGGAACACTGAAGCTTTCTTT	CASSRSRNTEAFF
TRBV7-3	TRBJ2-1	TRBD2	-	TGTGCCAGCAGCTTAATAGGGACTAGCTTATACAATGAGCAGTTCTTC	CASSLIGTSLYNEQFF
TRBV25-1	TRBJ2-1	-	-	TGTGCCAGCAGACGAAGGGGATCCGGCAGTGGTGAGCAGTTCTTC	CASRRRGSGSGEQFF
TRBV19	TRBJ2-7	TRBD2	-	TGTGCCAGTAGTACCCGGAATGTTCTGACGGGAGGATACTACGAGCAGTACTTC	CASSTRNVLTGGYYEQYF
TRBV6-4	TRBJ1-2	-	many	TGTGCCAGCAGTGAGTACGCGGCCGGGGACTCGGCTAACTATGGCTACACCTTC	CASSEYAAGDSANYGYTF
TRBV29-1	TRBJ2-1	TRBD1	-	TGCAGCGTTGCGGGACAGGGGTCAGGCGAGCAGTTCTTC	CSVAGQGSGEQFF
TRBV5-1	TRBJ2-3	-	-	TGCGCCAGCAGTGGGACTTCGGATACGCAGTATTTT	CASSGTSDTQYF
TRBV19	TRBJ1-5	TRBD1	-	TGTGCCAGTAGTACACAGGGGAATCAGCCCCAGCATTTT	CASSTQGNQPQHF
TRBV19	TRBJ2-7	-	-	TGTGCCAGTAGTATGAACAGGGACTACGAGCAGTACTTC	CASSMNRDYEQYF
TRBV6-5	TRBJ2-5	-	-	TGTGCCAGCAAGGAGGGGTCCGCCGCCGAGACCCAGTACTTC	CASKEGSAAETQYF
TRBV5-8	TRBJ2-2	TRBD1	-	TGTGCCAGCAGGAAGGGAACGGGACAGCTGAACACCGGGGAGCTGTTTTTT	CASRKGTGQLNTGELFF
TRBV5-5	TRBJ1-2	TRBD1	many	TGTGCCAGCAGCTTGGCAGGGGGCGCCAACTATGGCTACACCTTC	CASSLAGGANYGYTF
TRBV28	TRBJ2-3	-	once	TGTGCCAGCGCGGCCGGGGGGCCCCGCACAGATACGCAGTATTTT	CASAAGGPRTDTQYF
TRBV10-2	TRBJ2-7	-	-	TGCGCCAGCAGTTACAGGGATCTCGAGCAGTACTTC	CASSYRDLEQYF
TRBV9	TRBJ2-1	-	-	TGTGCCAGCAGCCCCGCGGGGACCCTTAGTAGTGAGCAGTTCTTC	CASSPAGTLSSEQFF
TRBV4-2	TRBJ2-1	TRBD2	-	TGTGCCAGCAGCCAAGAAGCGGGGGGCCCCTACAATGAGCAGTTCTTC	CASSQEAGGPYNEQFF
TRBV18	TRBJ2-5	-	-	TGTGCCAGCTCGTTCCTTCTAGCAGACAAAGAGACCCAGTACTTC	CASSFLLADKETQYF
TRBV5-1	TRBJ1-2	TRBD1	once	TGCGCCAGCAGCCGGGAGGGACAGGGGATTAGCACCTTC	CASSREGQGISTF
TRBV4-1	TRBJ1-4	-	-	TGCGCCAGCAGCCAAGTCGTCGGGGGTAATGAAAAACTGTTTTTT	CASSQVVGGNEKLFF
TRBV7-2	TRBJ2-1	TRBD2	-	TGTGCCAGCAGCTTTACCATTGGACTAGCGGCTTACAATGAGCAGTTCTTC	CASSFTIGLAAYNEQFF
TRBV5-3	TRBJ1-1	-	-	TGTGCCAGAAGCGGGGCCCTTGTAAGAAAGCGTAGACGGACGGGCTGTTGGTGCACTGAAGCTTTCTTT	CARSGALVRKRRRTGCWCTEAFF
TRBV19	TRBJ1-5	TRBD1	few	TGTGCCAGTAACAGGGGGCTAGGGCAGCCCCAGCATTTT	CASNRGLGQPQHF
TRBV11-2	TRBJ2-5	-	-	TGTGCCAGCAGCCATCTCTCGTCGGGAGCAGGGGAGACCCAGTACTTC	CASSHLSSGAGETQYF
TRBV18	TRBJ1-1	TRBD1	few	TGTGCCAGCTCACCCGGACAGGGGCGAATGAACACTGAAGCTTTCTTT	CASSPGQGRMNTEAFF
TRBV7-3	TRBJ1-2	-	-	TGTGCCAGCAGCTCCGTAGGGGGATATGGCTACACCTTC	CASSSVGGYGYTF
TRBV5-1	TRBJ2-7	TRBD2	once	TGCGCCAGCAGCCCAGACATGGGGGGGGCCTACGAGCAGTACTTC	CASSPDMGGAYEQYF
TRBV28	TRBJ1-1	-	-	TGTGCCAGCAGTTCTAAATATAGTTCCGGGACACCCAAAGCTTTCTTT	CASSSKYSSGTPKAFF
TRBV6-1	TRBJ1-2	-	-	TGTGCCAGCAGTGAGACAGTGAATAACTATGGCTACACCTTC	CASSETVNNYGYTF
TRBV12-5	TRBJ1-3	-	-	TGTGCTAGTGTACCCCCGGGGGGCTCTGGAAACACCATATATTTT	CASVPPGGSGNTIYF
TRBV18	TRBJ1-5	-	-	TGTGCCAGCTCACTAGAAGCCAACAATCAGCCCCAGCATTTT	CASSLEANNQPQHF
TRBV19	TRBJ1-1	-	-	TGTGCCAGTAGGGACTCGTACACTGAAGCTTTCTTT	CASRDSYTEAFF
TRBV4-3	TRBJ1-3	-	-	TGCGCCAGCAGCCTCCACGCGGACAAAAAAGGAAACACCATATATTTT	CASSLHADKKGNTIYF
TRBV27	TRBJ2-7	-	-	TGTGCCAGCAGTTTAATTGGGGCGACCTACGAGCAGTACTTC	CASSLIGATYEQYF
TRBV5-8	TRBJ2-5	TRBD2	-	TGTGCCAGCAGCCGGCATCTAGCGGGGGCTTACCAAGAGACCCAGTACTTC	CASSRHLAGAYQETQYF
TRBV5-1	TRBJ1-5	-	-	TGCGCCAGCAGTGTAGGGGGCAATCAGCCCCAGCATTTT	CASSVGGNQPQHF
TRBV12-3/TRBV12-4	TRBJ2-1	-	-	TGTGCCAGCAGTTTCGCTACGAACAATGAGCAGTTCTTC	CASSFATNNEQFF
TRBV4-1	TRBJ1-4	TRBD1	-	TGCGCCAGCAGCCAAGCGGACAGGGTTGCCGAAAAACTGTTTTTT	CASSQADRVAEKLFF
TRBV6-6	TRBJ1-4	-	-	TGTGCCAGCAGAACCAACAGGGACCCTAATGAAAAACTGTTTTTT	CASRTNRDPNEKLFF
TRBV5-1	TRBJ2-7	-	-	TGCGCCAGCTTTTCCGGTCCGGGACTCCATAACGAGCAGTACTTC	CASFSGPGLHNEQYF
TRBV16	TRBJ1-5	-	few	TGTGCCAGCAGCCAATCGATAGGGGAGGGCCGCAATCAGCCCCAGCATTTT	CASSQSIGEGRNQPQHF
TRBV29-1	TRBJ2-3	TRBD2	-	TGCAGCGTTGTAAGAGCGGGAGATAGCACAGATACGCAGTATTTT	CSVVRAGDSTDTQYF
TRBV6-5	TRBJ1-2	TRBD1	-	TGTGCCAGCAGTAGGGGACAGGTCGCTAACTATGGCTACACCTTC	CASSRGQVANYGYTF
TRBV9	TRBJ1-2	-	-	TGTGCCAGCAGCGCCCGCTCCCTGCCCAGGGCCGGGCGATATGGCTACACCTTC	CASSARSLPRAGRYGYTF
TRBV7-9	TRBJ1-4	TRBD1	-	TGTGCCAGCAGTTCGGACAGGGGGTTTAGTGAAAAACTGTTTTTT	CASSSDRGFSEKLFF
TRBV7-2	TRBJ2-7	TRBD1	-	TGTGCCAGCAGCTTGGGACAGGGTACAAGGCAGTACTTC	CASSLGQGTRQYF
TRBV5-8	TRBJ1-5	-	-	TGTGCCAGCAGCTACAGTGGGGCGCAGCCCCAGCATTTT	CASSYSGAQPQHF
TRBV24-1	TRBJ2-1	TRBD2	-	TGTGCCACCAGTGACCCGCTAGCGGGGAGAGACAATGAGCAGTTCTTC	CATSDPLAGRDNEQFF
TRBV4-1	TRBJ1-4	TRBD1	-	TGCGCCAGCAGCCCTCAGGTTGGCCCGGGACAGGGGGCTTGGGAAAAACTGTTTTTT	CASSPQVGPGQGAWEKLFF
TRBV19	TRBJ1-6	-	-	TGTGCCAGTAGTATTTGGGGGACTTCGCCGAATTCACCCCTCCACTTT	CASSIWGTSPNSPLHF